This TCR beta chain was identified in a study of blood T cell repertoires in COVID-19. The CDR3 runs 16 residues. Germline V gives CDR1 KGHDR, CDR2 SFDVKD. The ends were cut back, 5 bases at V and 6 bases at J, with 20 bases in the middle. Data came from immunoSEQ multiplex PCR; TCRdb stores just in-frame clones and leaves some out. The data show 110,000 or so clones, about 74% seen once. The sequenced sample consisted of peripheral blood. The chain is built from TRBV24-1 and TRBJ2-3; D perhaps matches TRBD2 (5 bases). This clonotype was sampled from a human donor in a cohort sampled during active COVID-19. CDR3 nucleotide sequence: TGTGCCACCAGTGCCCTAGGTAGGGAGTTACGCGATACGCAGTATTTT. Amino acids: CATSALGRELRDTQYF.